The 12 T cell receptor beta chains below all came from one sample that was sequenced in a study of T cell repertoires in cytomegalovirus infection. Their target antigens are unknown. TCRdb processed the reads anew with MiXCR; each CDR3 protein has one entry. The data contain about 160,000 distinct CDR3 sequences, roughly 20% of them singletons. The sequenced sample was CD8+ T cells from cultured PBMCs, obtained from culture after CMV antigen stimulation. The receptors were sampled from a human donor in good health (CMV status not recorded). Some clones in this sample may be carry-over from other donors' samples.

The chain couples TRBV9 to TRBJ2-1; 9 positions agree with TRBD2. The V segment lost 0 bases and the J segment 4 bases; nucleotides outside the gene matches: 5. Looked up from germline, CDR1 is SGDLS and CDR2 is YYNGEE. This CDR3 region has 16 residues. Here the CDR3 reads CASSVGSSGVYNEQFF. The CDR3 nucleotides are TGTGCCAGCAGCGTAGGGTCTAGCGGGGTTTACAATGAGCAGTTCTTC.

This clonotype was counted only a few times. This chain uses TRBV11-2 with TRBJ2-3; perhaps D is TRBD1 or TRBD2 (5 bases each). The length of the CDR3 is 16 residues. V gave up 1 base and J gave up 0 bases, with 11 bases separating them. Germline V gene data show CDR1 as SGHAT and CDR2 as FQNNGV. CDR3 residues: CASSLGGRPSTDTQYF. The CDR3 nucleotides are TGTGCCAGCAGCTTAGGGGGGAGACCTAGCACAGATACGCAGTATTTT. Full variable domain (remainder filled in from reference TRBV11-2 and TRBJ2-3): EAGVAQSPRYKIIEKRQSVAFWCNPISGHATLYWYQQILGQGPKLLIQFQNNGVVDDSQLPKDRFSAERLKGVDSTLKIQPAKLEDSAVYLCASSLGGRPSTDTQYFGPGTRLTVL.

The rearrangement links TRBV2 to TRBJ1-1, with D maybe TRBD1 (6 bases). The CDR3 has 12 amino acids. Germline CDR1 is SNHLY and CDR2 is FYNNEI. Deletions cut 9 bases from V and 0 bases from J, with 8 bases between. DNA for the CDR3: TGTGCCAGGGGACAATTGAACACTGAAGCTTTCTTT. It encodes CARGQLNTEAFF.

This clonotype was seen just once. This chain joins TRBV6-1 and TRBJ2-7; D assignment may be TRBD1 or TRBD2 (6 bases each). Germline V gives CDR1 MNHNS, CDR2 SASEGT. CDR3 length equals 17 residues. The V gene lost 4 bases and the J gene lost 0 bases, with 19 bases spanning the gap. The CDR3, as DNA: TGTGCCAGCAGTGTGCAGGGTCGAGGGGGGAGCTCCTACGAGCAGTACTTC. This gives the protein CASSVQGRGGSSYEQYF.

In its sample, this clonotype was seen a few times. The genes are TRBV27 and TRBJ1-4; D remains unclear. CDR3 length: 18 residues. CDR1 and CDR2 from the germline V gene are MNHEY and SMNVEV (reference sequence). Trimming removed 1 base from V and 3 bases from J, with 18 bases in between. This CDR3 is CASSLLEIGEASNEKLFF. In nucleotides, the CDR3 is TGTGCCAGCAGTTTATTGGAGATTGGGGAGGCTTCTAATGAAAAACTGTTTTTT. Drawing the rest from reference TRBV27 and TRBJ1-4, the complete variable domain is EAQVTQNPRYLITVTGKKLTVTCSQNMNHEYMSWYRQDPGLGLRQIYYSMNVEVTDKGDVPEGYKVSRKEKRNFPLILESPSPNQTSLYFCASSLLEIGEASNEKLFFGSGTQLSVL.

This clonotype came up many times. V gene TRBV12-3 or TRBV12-4 combines with J gene TRBJ2-3; 7 bases line up with TRBD2. The CDR3 covers 14 residues. V dropped 7 bases and J dropped 4; count of bases not matched to a gene: 8. CDR3 bases: TGTGCCAGCACCTATGGGGGAGGGGCAGATACGCAGTATTTT. This encodes CASTYGGGADTQYF.

V and J are TRBV27 and TRBJ2-1; 7 bases are shared with TRBD2. The CDR3 extends over 15 amino acids. CDR1 is MNHEY, CDR2 SMNVEV, per germline (reference sequence). With V trimmed by 7 bases and J by 5 bases, 11 bases remained unmatched. CDR3 DNA sequence: TGTGCCAGCAAAACCCGGGACTACACCCACAATGAGCAGTTCTTC. Protein sequence: CASKTRDYTHNEQFF.

This clonotype was found many times. The gene calls are TRBV7-2 and TRBJ1-2; D is undetermined. Trimming left V 1 base short and J 5 bases short, with 17 bases between. In germline, CDR1 is SGHTA, CDR2 FQGNSA. The CDR3 is 16 amino acids. In DNA, the CDR3 is TGTGCCAGCAGCTTAGAGCCGATAGGAACACCTTATGGCTACACCTTC. Translation gives CASSLEPIGTPYGYTF.

A few counts support this clonotype. This rearrangement joins TRBV28 to TRBJ2-1; maybe TRBD2 (5 bases). The CDR3 has 15 residues. The germline V gene encodes CDR1 MDHEN and CDR2 SYDVKM. V was shortened by 2 bases and J by 7 bases, with 15 bases between the two germline ends. The CDR3 DNA follows: TGTGCCAGCAGTTTAACGGGGTCCTTCGGGAATGAGCAGTTCTTC. Amino acids: CASSLTGSFGNEQFF.

The V and J genes are TRBV9 and TRBJ2-7; perhaps D is TRBD1 or TRBD2 (5 bases each). The V gene's germline CDR1 is SGDLS and CDR2 YYNGEE. The ends were cut back, 2 bases at V and 3 bases at J, with 9 bases in the middle. The CDR3 has 13 residues. CDR3 amino acids: CASSVGVSYEQYF. In nucleotides, the CDR3 is TGTGCCAGCAGCGTGGGGGTCAGCTACGAGCAGTACTTC.

V and J are TRBV15 and TRBJ2-7, with D possibly being TRBD2 (6 bases). This CDR3 spans 15 amino acids. Germline V gives CDR1 LNHNV, CDR2 YYDKDF (reference sequence). V shed 3 bases and J shed 2 bases, with 14 bases lying between them. CDR3 coding DNA: TGTGCCACCAGCAGTTACGGGGGAGTGGCCTACGAGCAGTACTTC. Amino acids: CATSSYGGVAYEQYF.

This clonotype was counted only a few times. The chain joins TRBV7-9 to TRBJ1-2, with 7 bases aligning to TRBD1. J lost 1 base, V lost 6 bases, and 20 bases had no gene match. This CDR3 region has 19 residues. CDR1 is SEHNR, CDR2 FQNEAQ, per germline (reference sequence). The CDR3 nucleotides read TGTGCCAGCAGGAGGAATACAGGGGAGGCTCTCGCGTTTAACTATGGCTACACCTTC. Translated: CASRRNTGEALAFNYGYTF. Full variable domain (missing parts from reference TRBV7-9 and TRBJ1-2): DTGVSQNPRHKITKRGQNVTFRCDPISEHNRLYWYRQTLGQGPEFLTYFQNEAQLEKSRLLSDRFSAERPKGSFSTLEIQRTEQGDSAMYLCASRRNTGEALAFNYGYTFGSGTRLTVV.